The rows below give T cell receptor beta chains drawn from one sample of a study of blood T cells in healthy people across ages. TCRdb re-called the 5' RACE reads through MiXCR, storing one row per CDR3 protein. The sample includes over a million distinct CDR3 sequences, 20% to 25% seen only once; the top ten take 0.65% to 0.95%. The same data also went into a second study, on T cells of mothers and their children.

The source material was blood. The source of these receptors is a girl aged 2 to 10 in good health. Each CDR3 is given with its conserved first and last residue. The order of the fields is clone size, J gene, V gene, D gene, CDR3 protein, CDR3 DNA. A D gene is named only where the DNA matches it firmly. Size tells how often a clone was seen (once, few, many) or the class of an expanded clone, and some rows leave it out.

>NA|TRBJ2-5|TRBV15|NA
CATSREFSEGETQYF
TGTGCCACCAGCAGAGAATTTAGCGAGGGAGAGACCCAGTACTTC
>NA|TRBJ1-5|TRBV28|NA
CASSLWASVNQPQHF
TGTGCCAGCAGTTTATGGGCGTCGGTCAATCAGCCCCAGCATTTT
>few|TRBJ2-7|TRBV7-9|TRBD1
CASSSPQDRAYEQYF
TGTGCCAGCAGCTCCCCCCAGGACAGGGCCTACGAGCAGTACTTC
>few|TRBJ2-5|TRBV7-2|NA
CASSWSRQETQYF
TGTGCCAGCAGCTGGAGCCGCCAAGAGACCCAGTACTTC
>few|TRBJ1-1|TRBV28|TRBD1
CASSFMGQGSDEAFF
TGTGCCAGCAGTTTTATGGGACAGGGGAGTGATGAAGCTTTCTTT
>once|TRBJ2-1|TRBV12-3/TRBV12-4|TRBD2
CASRGLAGDEQFF
TGTGCCAGCAGAGGACTAGCGGGAGACGAGCAGTTCTTC
>NA|TRBJ1-1|TRBV2|NA
CASSGPRLEAFF
TGTGCCAGCAGTGGCCCGAGACTTGAAGCTTTCTTT
>few|TRBJ2-1|TRBV7-2|NA
CASSLSPYREQFF
TGTGCCAGCAGCTTAAGCCCGTATCGTGAGCAGTTCTTC
>NA|TRBJ2-1|TRBV19|NA
CASSPTLEGEQFF
TGTGCCAGTAGTCCGACCTTAGAGGGGGAGCAGTTCTTC
>few|TRBJ2-5|TRBV7-9|NA
CASSRTGTLGETQYF
TGTGCCAGCAGCCGCACGGGAACCTTGGGGGAGACCCAGTACTTC
>NA|TRBJ2-7|TRBV29-1|NA
CSVEWYGTYEQYF
TGCAGCGTTGAATGGTACGGAACCTACGAGCAGTACTTC
>NA|TRBJ2-3|TRBV29-1|TRBD2
CSVEGRTSFSDTQYF
TGCAGCGTGGAGGGCAGGACTAGTTTTTCGGATACGCAGTATTTT
>few|TRBJ2-1|TRBV6-2/TRBV6-3|NA
CASSLGRANEQFF
TGCGCCAGCAGTCTAGGCCGGGCCAATGAGCAGTTCTTC
>NA|TRBJ2-5|TRBV16|NA
CASSQSTEQETQYF
TGTGCCAGCAGCCAATCTACAGAGCAAGAGACCCAGTACTTC
>few|TRBJ2-3|TRBV7-8|NA
CVSSLRLPLTDTQYF
TGTGTCAGCAGCTTAAGGCTACCCCTCACAGATACGCAGTATTTT
>NA|TRBJ2-1|TRBV7-9|NA
CASSLGNGKGQQFF
TGTGCCAGCAGCTTAGGGAACGGAAAAGGGCAGCAGTTCTTC
>NA|TRBJ1-2|TRBV6-5|NA
CASSPSRGFYGYTF
TGTGCCAGCAGCCCCTCAAGAGGGTTCTATGGCTACACCTTC
>NA|TRBJ2-5|TRBV5-1|TRBD2
CASSTPAGGRDEQLF
TGCGCCAGCAGCACCCCAGCGGGAGGGCGCGATGAGCAGCTCTTC
>NA|TRBJ1-3|TRBV12-3/TRBV12-4|NA
CASSLGLGTGNTIYF
TGTGCCAGCAGTTTAGGACTAGGGACTGGAAACACCATATATTTT
>NA|TRBJ2-5|TRBV27|TRBD2
CASSWAGGEETQYF
TGTGCCAGCAGTTGGGCGGGAGGGGAAGAGACCCAGTACTTC
>NA|TRBJ2-7|TRBV18|NA
CASSPPSPSYEQYF
TGTGCCAGCTCACCACCGTCCCCCTCCTACGAGCAGTACTTC
>NA|TRBJ1-1|TRBV5-1|NA
CASSLIMGRTEAFF
TGCGCCAGCAGCTTGATTATGGGCAGGACTGAAGCTTTCTTT
>few|TRBJ2-7|TRBV6-6|NA
CASEQGGYEQYF
TGTGCCAGCGAGCAGGGTGGTTACGAGCAGTACTTC
>NA|TRBJ2-5|TRBV12-3/TRBV12-4|NA
CASSLATAGQETQYF
TGTGCCAGCAGTTTAGCAACAGCGGGCCAAGAGACCCAGTACTTC
>NA|TRBJ2-4|TRBV28|NA
CASSPYREENIQYF
TGTGCCAGCAGTCCATACAGGGAAGAAAACATTCAGTACTTC
>NA|TRBJ2-1|TRBV12-3/TRBV12-4|TRBD1
CASRTGLRDEQFF
TGTGCCAGCCGGACAGGCCTCCGGGATGAGCAGTTCTTC
>NA|TRBJ2-1|TRBV29-1|NA
CSVAATGRNEQFF
TGCAGCGTTGCGGCGACAGGGAGGAATGAGCAGTTCTTC
>NA|TRBJ1-2|TRBV12-5|NA
CASGFYGGGYTF
TGTGCTAGTGGTTTTTACGGGGGCGGCTACACCTTC